This T cell receptor (beta chain) originates from a study of response to subunit inactivated influenza vaccine. Study findings and constraints: The authors put forward the suggestion that each seasonal influenza vaccination may bring in only a limited number of new T cells.

Only a few counts were recorded for this clonotype. Its antigen remains unknown. Using its own MiXCR run on the RT-PCR reads, TCRdb lists one record per CDR3 protein. The sample includes 550,000 to 650,000 distinct CDR3 sequences, 10% to 15% of them seen just once. The V end lost 11 bases, the J end lost 4 bases, and 12 bases lay between the germline ends. In germline, CDR1 is MNHEY, CDR2 SVGEGT. CDR3 size: 13 residues. This sequence was found in a man aged 45-60 years who received an inactivated influenza vaccine. The V call is TRBV6-2 or TRBV6-3, the J call TRBJ2-6, with D unresolved. Sequenced here: PBMCs from blood, sampled on the day of vaccination. The CDR3 DNA reads TGTGCCTCCTCCAAGGGAGGGGCCAACGTCCTGACTTTC. Its translation is CASSKGGANVLTF.